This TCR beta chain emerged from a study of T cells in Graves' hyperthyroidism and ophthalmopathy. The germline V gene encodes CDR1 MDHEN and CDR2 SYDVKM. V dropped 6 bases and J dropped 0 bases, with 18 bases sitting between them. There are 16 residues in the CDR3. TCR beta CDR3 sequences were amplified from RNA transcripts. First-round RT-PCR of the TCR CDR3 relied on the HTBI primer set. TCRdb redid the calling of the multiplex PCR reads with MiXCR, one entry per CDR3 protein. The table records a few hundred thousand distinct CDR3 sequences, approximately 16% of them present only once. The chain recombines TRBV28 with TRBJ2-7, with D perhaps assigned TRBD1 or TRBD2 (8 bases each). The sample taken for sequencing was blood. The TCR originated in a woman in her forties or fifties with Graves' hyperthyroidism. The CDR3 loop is CASSGRDRSSSYEQYF. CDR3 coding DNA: TGTGCCAGCAGCGGGAGGGACAGGTCGAGCTCCTACGAGCAGTACTTC. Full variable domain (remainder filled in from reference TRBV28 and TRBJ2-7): DVKVTQSSRYLVKRTGEKVFLECVQDMDHENMFWYRQDPGLGLRLIYFSYDVKMKEKGDIPEGYSVSREKKERFSLILESASTNQTSMYLCASSGRDRSSSYEQYFGPGTRLTVT.